These 7 T cell receptor beta chains were sequenced from one sample in a study of cytomegalovirus exposure and HLA in healthy donors. Using immunoSEQ multiplex PCR, the repertoire was profiled, and TCRdb retains in-frame clones only, with some absent. The sample has about 170,000 clones, approximately 86% seen once; the top ten hold roughly 2.6%. Sequencing was done on a sample of PBMCs. Receptor source: a man between 18 and 35 years old in good health and CMV-seropositive.

The rearrangement joins TRBV5-1 to TRBJ2-1; 9 bases agree with TRBD1. This CDR3 is 18 amino acids long. Looked up from germline, CDR1 is SGHRS and CDR2 is YFSETQ. V dropped 4 bases and J dropped 7; count of bases not matched to a gene: 18. CDR3 DNA sequence: TGCGCCAGCAGCCTTACTTTCGTCACAGGGGGCATTTGGAATGAGCAGTTCTTC. Translated, it gives CASSLTFVTGGIWNEQFF.

The rearrangement joins TRBV28 to TRBJ1-5; TRBD1 aligns across 8 bases. Germline V gene sequence: CDR1 MDHEN, CDR2 SYDVKM. The V gene end was trimmed by 6 bases and the J gene end by 9 bases; junction bases not matched to a gene: 10. CDR3 size: 14 residues. CDR3 bases: TGTGCCAGCAGGGGAGCTCAGGGGGCGCGGCCCCAGCATTTT. As protein: CASRGAQGARPQHF.

CDR3 sequence reads: CASSLRDYTEAFF. For the CDR3, the DNA is TGTGCCAGCAGCTTACGGGATTACACTGAAGCTTTCTTT. The chain employs TRBV7-9 and TRBJ1-1; the D is unclear. Germline lookup yields CDR1 SEHNR and CDR2 FQNEAQ (reference sequence). This CDR3 spans 13 amino acids. V was trimmed by 2 bases and J by 3 bases, leaving 7 bases between them. Complete variable domain (other parts from reference TRBV7-9 and TRBJ1-1): DTGVSQNPRHKITKRGQNVTFRCDPISEHNRLYWYRQTLGQGPEFLTYFQNEAQLEKSRLLSDRFSAERPKGSFSTLEIQRTEQGDSAMYLCASSLRDYTEAFFGQGTRLTVV.

The genes are TRBV4-3 and TRBJ2-7; a possible D gene is TRBD2 (6 bases). The length of the CDR3 is 19 residues. The V end was cut by 0 bases, the J end by 0 bases, with 21 bases between. The germline V gene encodes CDR1 LGHNA and CDR2 YSLEER. CDR3 sequence reads: CASSQDLGGEKMSSYEQYF. DNA for the CDR3: TGCGCCAGCAGCCAAGATTTGGGGGGAGAGAAGATGAGCTCCTACGAGCAGTACTTC.

The chain employs TRBV18 and TRBJ2-5, with 7 positions matching TRBD1. The CDR3 spans 17 residues. Germline-derived CDR1 and CDR2 are KGHSH and LQKENI. Germline trimming cut 5 bases from V and 6 bases from J; bases unmatched to any gene: 18. CDR3 nucleotide sequence: TGTGCCAGCTCATCCCCATCGCGGACAGGAATTCGGCAGACCCAGTACTTC. As protein: CASSSPSRTGIRQTQYF.

The chain joins TRBV30 to TRBJ2-7; TRBD1 might be the D (6 bases). Trimming took 0 bases from V and 0 from J, leaving 9 bases between them. The CDR3 has 14 amino acids. The germline CDR1 and CDR2 sequences are GTSNPN and SVGIG (reference sequence). The CDR3 region is CAWSVGQSSYEQYF. For the CDR3, the DNA is TGTGCCTGGAGTGTGGGACAATCCTCCTACGAGCAGTACTTC.

This chain connects TRBV5-4 to TRBJ2-3, with 7 bases that match TRBD2. CDR1 and CDR2 (germline): SGHNT, YYREEE (reference sequence). This CDR3 is 16 amino acids long. The ends lost 1 base at V and 2 bases at J; junction bases unmatched: 7. The CDR3 sequence is CASSLKLAEDTDTQYF. CDR3 nucleotides: TGTGCCAGCAGCTTGAAGCTAGCGGAGGACACAGATACGCAGTATTTT.